This T cell receptor (beta chain) was identified during a study of shared clonotypes between healthy human individuals. Study-level results: The sampled material consisted only of blood, and tissue repertoires are likely to differ.

To note about this clone: As yet, its antigen is unknown. Other DNA sequences in this specimen translate into the identical CDR3.

The repertoire was sequenced with immunoSEQ multiplex PCR; TCRdb's copy has only in-frame clones and lacks some. The sample holds more than 850,000 clones, approximately 78% seen once. The donors were all Caucasian adults (living in Nashville, Tennessee). The material sequenced was memory CD4+ T cells from PBMCs. Stated subset: CD45RA-negative fraction. The TCR originated in a man younger than 35 in good health. Some clones in this sample may be carry-over from other donors' samples.

The CDR3 DNA is TGTGCCAGCAGTGAACAAGGCAACACTGAAGCTTTCTTT. This encodes CASSEQGNTEAFF. This sequence joins TRBV2 and TRBJ1-1; no clear D gene. CDR3 length: 13 amino acids. V lost 2 bases and J lost 2, with 6 bases in between. From germline, CDR1 is SNHLY and CDR2 FYNNEI.